A single T cell receptor beta chain is shown here with its context. Its target is not known. This specimen comes from a study of glioma-infiltrating T cells. Study-wide results and limits: CDR3 overlap between tissue and blood was very small. Tissue-blood divergence was below expectation in non-neoplastic patients, above in gliomas.

TCR alpha and beta CDR3 regions were amplified from RNA using iRepertoire nested multiplex PCR. One-step reverse transcription and amplification started from approximately 100-400 ng of tissue mRNA or PBMC total RNA. TCRdb recomputed calls from the multiplex PCR reads with MiXCR, one row per CDR3 protein. This repertoire shows approximately 110,000 distinct CDR3 sequences, about 25% found once; its top ten account for about 30%. V dropped 7 bases and J dropped 5 bases, with 17 bases sitting between them. The CDR3 has 14 amino acids. Germline V gives CDR1 SQVTM, CDR2 ANQGSEA. This rearrangement joins TRBV29-1 to TRBJ1-4; D remains unclear. The sequence was obtained from a human donor with low-grade glioma or glioblastoma, undergoing nonglioma brain surgery, or in good health (not recorded which). The sequenced sample was glioma tissue, nonneoplastic brain tissue, or PBMCs (not recorded which). CDR3 loop: CSALPTYPNEKLFF. CDR3 coding DNA: TGCAGCGCCCTGCCGACATACCCGAATGAAAAACTGTTTTTT.